This entry lists 30 T cell receptor beta chains sequenced from one sample in a study of breast tumors, draining lymph nodes, adjacent tissues. TCRdb re-called the multiplex PCR reads through MiXCR, storing one row per CDR3 protein. The table has about 270,000 distinct CDR3 sequences, around 30% seen once. Samples came from axillary lymph nodes draining the breast cancer. Input material: axillary lymph node tissue. The receptor source for this set is a female donor with breast cancer. Some clones in this sample may be carry-over from other donors' samples.

This clonotype was seen repeatedly, ten times or more. This chain links TRBV6-6 with TRBJ2-7; TRBD1 matches at 10 bases. There are 15 residues in the CDR3. Losses at the gene ends were 7 bases for V and 4 bases for J; bases not matched to a gene: 10. Germline V gene data show CDR1 as MNHNY and CDR2 as SVGAGI (reference sequence). The CDR3 coding sequence is TGTGCCAGCAAGTTCGGACAGGGGGGTCAGTACGAGCAGTACTTC. It specifies CASKFGQGGQYEQYF.

The sample holds many counts of this clonotype. V usage is TRBV15 and J usage is TRBJ2-7; either TRBD1 or TRBD2 may fit D (5 bases each). The CDR3 spans 18 residues. Looked up from germline, CDR1 is LNHNV and CDR2 is YYDKDF (reference sequence). Between the trimmed V and J ends, which lost 0 bases and 0 bases, there was a span of 18 bases. The CDR3 is CATSRERGRLASSYEQYF. In DNA form, the CDR3 reads TGTGCCACCAGCAGAGAGAGGGGTCGACTGGCAAGCTCCTACGAGCAGTACTTC.

This rearrangement joins TRBV24-1 to TRBJ2-7; 9 bases fit TRBD1. The CDR3 is made up of 12 amino acids. Looked up from germline, CDR1 is KGHDR and CDR2 is SFDVKD. With V trimmed by 9 bases and J by 4 bases, 3 bases remained unmatched. This CDR3 is CATGTGLYEQYF. The CDR3 bases are TGTGCCACCGGGACAGGGCTATACGAGCAGTACTTC.

In its sample, this clonotype was seen many times. CDR3 protein: CSATSIDRGEQETQYF. The CDR3 DNA follows: TGCAGTGCTACCTCCATCGACAGGGGAGAACAAGAGACCCAGTACTTC. The chain couples TRBV20-1 to TRBJ2-5; TRBD1 aligns across 8 bases. The junction had 12 bases not matched to a gene; V was cut back by 4 bases and J by 2 bases. CDR3 length: 16 amino acids. Germline lookup yields CDR1 DFQATT and CDR2 SNEGSKA (reference sequence).

This clonotype showed up many times. The V gene is TRBV12-5, the J gene TRBJ1-2, with a weak D call TRBD1 (5 bases). V shed 4 bases and J shed 7 bases, with 7 bases lying between them. Looked up from germline, CDR1 is LGHNT and CDR2 is FRNRAP. This CDR3 has 11 residues. The CDR3 protein is CASGSRVGYTF. CDR3 nucleotide sequence: TGTGCTAGTGGTTCCAGGGTTGGCTACACCTTC.

This clonotype was counted many times. V usage is TRBV12-3 or TRBV12-4 and J usage is TRBJ2-1; the D gene is possibly TRBD2 (6 bases). The V gene lost 5 bases and the J gene lost 6 bases, with 17 bases spanning the gap. The CDR3 is 15 amino acids. For the CDR3, the DNA is TGTGCCAGCAGTACCCTAGCGATGGTGGGCAATGAGCAGTTCTTC. Protein sequence: CASSTLAMVGNEQFF.

This chain links TRBV27 with TRBJ2-2; D is unclear. Germline V gene data show CDR1 as MNHEY and CDR2 as SMNVEV (reference sequence). This CDR3 contains 14 residues. Trimming cost V 4 bases and J 1 base, with 7 bases left between them. This chain's CDR3 is CASSSSRNTGELFF. The CDR3 DNA reads as TGTGCCAGCAGTTCCAGCCGGAACACCGGGGAGCTGTTTTTT.

The chain employs TRBV7-7 and TRBJ2-5, with D possibly being TRBD1 or TRBD2 (5 bases each). The V gene's germline CDR1 is SSHAT and CDR2 FNYEAQ (reference sequence). This CDR3 contains 12 residues. The CDR3 region is CAREEGRETQYF. Written as DNA, the CDR3 is TGTGCTAGAGAAGAGGGGAGAGAGACCCAGTACTTC.

As regards this clonotype: Just one base apart from a much larger clone, this may be a read error. The CDR3 loop is CASSQDVVRVGKLSF. DNA for the CDR3: TGTGCCAGCAGCCAAGATGTGGTCAGGGTGGGAAAACTGTCTTTT. The chain uses TRBV3-1 and TRBJ1-4, with a possible D match to TRBD1 (5 bases). Germline V gene lookup returns CDR1 LGHDT and CDR2 YNNKEL (reference sequence). The CDR3 has 15 amino acids.

This clonotype was found many times. The chain is built from TRBV5-1 and TRBJ2-1, with D perhaps given as TRBD1 or TRBD2 (5 bases each). Germline loops: CDR1 SGHRS, CDR2 YFSETQ. The CDR3 consists of 14 residues. Trimming stripped 4 bases from V and 9 bases from J, with 17 bases between. The CDR3 bases are TGCGCCAGCAGCCCGGACACTAGTTTTGGTGAGCAGTTCTTC. Translating gives CASSPDTSFGEQFF. The full variable domain, in which reference TRBV5-1 and TRBJ2-1 provide the parts outside the CDR3, is KAGVTQTPRYLIKTRGQQVTLSCSPISGHRSVSWYQQTPGQGLQFLFEYFSETQRNKGNFPGRFSGRQFSNSRSEMNVSTLELGDSALYLCASSPDTSFGEQFFGPGTRLTVL.

This clonotype was seen ten or more times. V usage is TRBV19 and J usage is TRBJ1-2; D is possibly TRBD1 (6 bases). Between the trimmed V and J ends, which lost 5 bases and 4 bases, there was a span of 17 bases. The germline V gene has CDR1 LNHDA and CDR2 SQIVND (reference sequence). This CDR3 region has 15 residues. The CDR3 DNA is TGTGCCAGTAGTGAGGGGAGGGGGATGATCTATGGCTACACCTTC. Translating it yields CASSEGRGMIYGYTF.

In its sample, this clonotype was seen many times. The CDR3: CATSATSGTDTGELFF. In DNA, the CDR3 is TGTGCCACCAGTGCTACTAGTGGGACGGACACCGGGGAGCTGTTTTTT. The chain uses TRBV24-1 and TRBJ2-2; possibly TRBD1 or TRBD2 for D (5 bases each). CDR3 size: 16 residues. The germline V and J ends were trimmed by 5 bases and 3 bases, with 15 bases remaining between them. Germline CDR1 and CDR2: KGHDR and SFDVKD.

The CDR3 here is CASSLAVRTSGRTDTQYF. The CDR3 nucleotides read TGTGCCAGCAGCTTAGCGGTACGGACTAGCGGGAGGACAGATACGCAGTATTTT. The V call is TRBV7-2, the J call TRBJ2-3, with TRBD2 identical over 14 bases. The CDR3 has 18 residues. CDR1 is SGHTA, CDR2 FQGNSA, per germline. Trimming cost V 0 bases and J 3 bases; bases outside gene matches: 5.

In its sample, this clonotype was seen many times. V and J are TRBV20-1 and TRBJ1-3, with TRBD1 identical over 8 bases. V lost 6 bases and J lost 2; bases outside the gene matches: 9. Germline CDR1 reads DFQATT; CDR2 reads SNEGSKA (reference sequence). This CDR3 has 15 amino acids. CDR3 protein: CSAASETGAGNTIYF. CDR3 nucleotide sequence: TGCAGTGCCGCCAGCGAGACAGGGGCTGGAAACACCATATATTTT.

This clonotype was counted only a few times. The chain links TRBV3-1 to TRBJ2-7, with 8 nucleotides matching TRBD2. The CDR3 sequence is 13 residues long. V gave up 2 bases and J gave up 5 bases; unmatched junction bases: 2. Germline V lookup: CDR1 LGHDT, CDR2 YNNKEL (reference sequence). The CDR3 region is CASSQLAGNEQYF. The CDR3 DNA reads as TGTGCCAGCAGCCAATTAGCGGGAAACGAGCAGTACTTC.

This clonotype was observed many times. CDR3 coding DNA: TGTGCCAGCAGTGACGGTTCCAGCTGGCCCTACGAGCAGTACTTC. Protein product: CASSDGSSWPYEQYF. V and J are TRBV2 and TRBJ2-7; D call uncertain. V lost 3 bases, J lost 2 bases, and 14 bases lay in between. Germline V gene data show CDR1 as SNHLY and CDR2 as FYNNEI. The CDR3 loop spans 15 amino acids.

This clonotype came up a few times. The chain employs TRBV12-3 or TRBV12-4 and TRBJ2-2, with D possibly TRBD1 on 6 matching bases. The V end was cut by 7 bases, the J end by 2 bases, with 23 bases between. The CDR3 covers 18 residues. CDR3 DNA sequence: TGTGCCAGCACCAACAGCCCCGGACAGCGCTCTAACACCGGGGAGCTGTTTTTT. Encoded protein: CASTNSPGQRSNTGELFF.

This clonotype was seen a single time. The V call is TRBV5-1, the J call TRBJ2-6, with D possibly TRBD2 on 7 matching bases. The CDR3 runs 16 residues. Trimming pared 9 bases from V and 0 bases from J, leaving 16 bases between. Germline V gene sequence: CDR1 SGHRS, CDR2 YFSETQ. The CDR3 bases are TGCGCCACCTCAAGCGGGACAAACTCTGGGGCCAACGTCCTGACTTTC. Translated: CATSSGTNSGANVLTF.

This clonotype was counted at least ten times. This chain joins TRBV12-3 or TRBV12-4 and TRBJ2-3, with no clear D. Trimming took 3 bases from V and 6 from J, leaving 13 bases between them. There are 14 residues in the CDR3. The CDR3 DNA reads as TGTGCCAGCAGTTTTGGGTATGCTGGTGATACGCAGTATTTT. It is translated as CASSFGYAGDTQYF.

In this sample, this clonotype turned up many times. The V and J genes are TRBV15 and TRBJ2-3; D tentatively fits TRBD1 or TRBD2 (5 bases each). The length of the CDR3 is 13 residues. The ends were cut back, 3 bases at V and 2 bases at J, with 6 bases in the middle. Germline V CDR1 and CDR2: LNHNV, YYDKDF (reference sequence). CDR3 region: CATSRGDTDTQYF. The CDR3 bases are TGTGCCACCAGCAGGGGGGACACAGATACGCAGTATTTT.

This clonotype was seen at least ten times. The CDR3 is CASSILSGSYYEQYF. Written as DNA, the CDR3 is TGTGCCAGTAGTATCTTGTCAGGGTCTTATTACGAGCAGTACTTC. The rearrangement uses TRBV19 and TRBJ2-7, with a possible D match to TRBD1 (5 bases). Germline CDR1 and CDR2: LNHDA and SQIVND (reference sequence). This CDR3 comprises 15 residues. Trimming left V 3 bases short and J 4 bases short, with 16 bases between.

The chain uses TRBV24-1 and TRBJ2-3, with D possibly being TRBD2 (5 bases). Per germline, CDR1 KGHDR and CDR2 SFDVKD. CDR3 length: 16 residues. V shed 4 bases and J shed 0 bases, with 13 bases lying between them. The DNA of the CDR3 is TGTGCCACCAGTGACCAACCGGGAAGGAGCACAGATACGCAGTATTTT. As protein: CATSDQPGRSTDTQYF.

This clonotype was found many times. This chain joins TRBV5-5 and TRBJ1-4; D might be TRBD1 (6 bases). CDR3 length equals 15 residues. Between the trimmed V and J ends, which lost 0 bases and 2 bases, there was a span of 8 bases. Per the germline V gene, CDR1 is SGHKS and CDR2 is YYEKEE (reference sequence). CDR3 sequence reads: CASSLGGGTNEKLFF. DNA of the CDR3: TGTGCCAGCAGCTTGGGCGGGGGCACTAATGAAAAACTGTTTTTT.

On this clonotype itself: A single base separates this from a much larger clone, so it may be a read error. V and J are TRBV6-6 and TRBJ2-7; no definite D call. The germline CDR1 and CDR2 sequences are MNHNY and SVGAGI (reference sequence). The CDR3 is 13 amino acids. CDR3 in amino acids: CASSPPDRYGQYF. The CDR3 bases are TGTGCCAGCAGTCCCCCGGATCGCTACGGGCAGTACTTC.

This sequence joins TRBV29-1 and TRBJ2-1; 9 positions agree with TRBD2. The CDR3 totals 14 residues. The ends lost 4 bases at V and 0 bases at J; junction bases unmatched: 1. Germline V CDR1 and CDR2: SQVTM, ANQGSEA. The CDR3 region has the DNA TGCAGCGTTGGTAGCGGGAGCTCCTACAATGAGCAGTTCTTC. This translates into CSVGSGSSYNEQFF.

There are many counts of this clonotype. The chain couples TRBV6-1 to TRBJ2-1; the match to TRBD2 covers 7 bases. With 6 bases clipped from V and 4 bases from J, the junction kept 3 bases outside the gene matches. CDR1 and CDR2 (germline): MNHNS, SASEGT. The CDR3 covers 13 residues. In DNA form, the CDR3 reads TGTGCCAGCAGGGCTAGCGGATACAATGAGCAGTTCTTC. Amino acids: CASRASGYNEQFF.

In its sample, this clonotype was seen many times. This chain joins TRBV20-1 and TRBJ2-7; a weak D match, TRBD2 (6 bases). Trimming removed 0 bases at V and 0 bases at J, with 9 bases between. Germline values: CDR1 DFQATT, CDR2 SNEGSKA (reference sequence). The CDR3 length is 14 residues. For the CDR3, the DNA is TGCAGTGCTAGAGATCGCGGGGCCTCCTACGAGCAGTACTTC. Encoded protein: CSARDRGASYEQYF.

This clonotype appeared many times. The chain couples TRBV14 to TRBJ1-2; D may be TRBD1 (5 bases). V was cut by 4 bases and J by 5 bases, with 17 bases left in between. Germline CDR1 and CDR2: SGHDN and FVKESK. The CDR3 loop spans 15 amino acids. DNA of the CDR3: TGTGCCAGCAGCCGGGACTCAACGGTTGGATATGGCTACACCTTC. It translates to CASSRDSTVGYGYTF.

This clonotype has a single count. Since a much larger clone is just one base distant, this may be a read error. The rearrangement uses TRBV11-3 and TRBJ2-2; TRBD2 aligns across 8 bases. V gave up 7 bases and J gave up 10 bases; unmatched junction bases: 11. In germline, CDR1 is SGHNT, CDR2 YENEEA. The CDR3 length is 14 residues. CDR3 protein: CASNPGTSAEELFF. The CDR3 region has the DNA TGTGCCAGCAACCCCGGGACTAGTGCCGAGGAGCTGTTTTTT.

This clonotype was recorded once. The chain combines TRBV7-2 with TRBJ2-2; 9 bases align to TRBD2. CDR3 length equals 15 residues. V was pared by 2 bases and J by 7 bases, with 5 bases of the junction left unmatched. Germline values: CDR1 SGHTA, CDR2 FQGNSA. In nucleotides, the CDR3 is TGTGCCAGCAGCTTACTAGCGGGGAAGGTCGGGGAGCTGTTTTTT. It yields the protein CASSLLAGKVGELFF.